This passage covers 18 T cell receptor beta chains from one sample sequenced in a study of Graves' ophthalmopathy and Graves' hyperthyroidism. RNA served as the template for amplifying TCR beta CDR3 regions. First-round RT-PCR relied on HTBI primers, and a second-round multiplex PCR came next. TCRdb re-analysed the multiplex PCR reads in MiXCR, keeping a single row per CDR3 protein. The table records some 390,000 distinct CDR3 sequences, 18% of them present only once. The source material was peripheral blood. These receptors all stem from a woman between 18 and 29 years old with Graves' ophthalmopathy.

This clonotype was observed at least ten times. The rearrangement uses TRBV28 and TRBJ2-2; D gene ambiguous. Germline CDR1 is MDHEN and CDR2 is SYDVKM. The V end was cut by 5 bases, the J end by 5 bases, with 12 bases between. This CDR3 has 14 residues. The CDR3 loop is CASSLSPGTGELFF. As DNA, the CDR3 is TGTGCCAGCAGTCTTTCTCCAGGTACCGGGGAGCTGTTTTTT.

This clonotype was detected ten times or more. This chain joins TRBV27 and TRBJ2-4, with D perhaps matching TRBD1 or TRBD2 (5 bases each). Germline assignment: CDR1 MNHEY and CDR2 SMNVEV (reference sequence). Trimming stripped 6 bases from V and 2 bases from J, with 17 bases between. This CDR3 comprises 16 residues. The DNA of the CDR3 is TGTGCCAGCAGCCCCGTGGCTGGGGGAACCAAAAACATTCAGTACTTC. Amino acids: CASSPVAGGTKNIQYF.

This clonotype occurred many times. The rearrangement joins TRBV3-1 to TRBJ2-7; 10 bases map to TRBD2. CDR3 size: 15 residues. V was pared by 1 base and J by 7 bases, with 7 bases of the junction left unmatched. Per the germline V gene, CDR1 is LGHDT and CDR2 is YNNKEL (reference sequence). CDR3 DNA sequence: TGTGCCAGCAGCCAAGCCCCTAGCGGGAGTGAAGAGCAGTACTTC. This codes for CASSQAPSGSEEQYF.

The sample holds many counts of this clonotype. The chain is built from TRBV5-1 and TRBJ1-1; weak D call: TRBD1 (5 bases). Trimming shortened V by 2 bases and J by 1 base, and 9 bases separated the two germline ends. Germline CDR1 reads SGHRS; CDR2 reads YFSETQ. This CDR3 has 14 amino acids. Written as DNA, the CDR3 is TGCGCCAGCAGCTTCCAGGGTGGGAACACTGAAGCTTTCTTT. Protein product: CASSFQGGNTEAFF. Supplemented by reference TRBV5-1 and TRBJ1-1, the full variable domain reads KAGVTQTPRYLIKTRGQQVTLSCSPISGHRSVSWYQQTPGQGLQFLFEYFSETQRNKGNFPGRFSGRQFSNSRSEMNVSTLELGDSALYLCASSFQGGNTEAFFGQGTRLTVV.

The chain uses TRBV7-2 and TRBJ2-7, with D perhaps matching TRBD2 (7 bases). Trimming removed 0 bases from V and 1 base from J, with 13 bases in between. In germline, CDR1 is SGHTA, CDR2 FQGNSA. The CDR3 has 16 amino acids. The CDR3 region has the DNA TGTGCCAGCAGCTTAGCGGGAGGGGGGGAGTCCTACGAGCAGTACTTC. Translation gives CASSLAGGGESYEQYF.

This clonotype has ten or more counts. This chain joins TRBV7-8 and TRBJ2-5; possibly TRBD1 for D (5 bases). The germline CDR1 and CDR2 sequences are SGHVS and FQNEAQ. The CDR3 covers 14 residues. V lost 1 base to trimming and J lost 4 bases, with 10 bases between them. CDR3 sequence: CASSLVGRAETQYF. The CDR3 DNA reads TGTGCCAGCAGCTTAGTAGGCAGGGCAGAGACCCAGTACTTC.

This chain connects TRBV6-1 to TRBJ2-7; 10 bases are a match to TRBD1. The DNA end is a closer match to TRBJ2-5, so the J assignment may be wrong. CDR1 MNHNS and CDR2 SASEGT come from the germline V gene. The CDR3 runs to 15 residues. The CDR3 spells CASSGDRGFSETQYF. In nucleotides, the CDR3 is TGTGCCAGCAGCGGGGACAGGGGATTTTCGGAGACCCAGTACTTC.

The chain recombines TRBV7-3 with TRBJ1-1; D is possibly TRBD1 (6 bases). In germline, CDR1 is SGHTA, CDR2 FQGTGA. Deletions cut 4 bases from V and 1 base from J, with 13 bases between. The CDR3 is 15 amino acids. CDR3 coding DNA: TGTGCCAGCAGCTCCAAAGGGGGAGGGAACACTGAAGCTTTCTTT. The encoded protein is CASSSKGGGNTEAFF. Supplemented by reference TRBV7-3 and TRBJ1-1, the full variable domain reads GAGVSQTPSNKVTEKGKYVELRCDPISGHTALYWYRQSLGQGPEFLIYFQGTGAADDSGLPNDRFFAVRPEGSVSTLKIQRTERGDSAVYLCASSSKGGGNTEAFFGQGTRLTVV.

This clonotype was detected many times. The chain links TRBV9 to TRBJ2-7; 8 positions agree with TRBD2. The CDR3 spans 15 residues. Germline values: CDR1 SGDLS, CDR2 YYNGEE. J was trimmed by 4 bases and V by 2 bases; bases with no gene match: 8. The DNA for the CDR3 is TGTGCCAGCAGCGTCGCAGCGGGAGCTTTGTACGAGCAGTACTTC. It encodes CASSVAAGALYEQYF.

This clonotype came up many times. V gene TRBV6-2 or TRBV6-3 combines with J gene TRBJ2-7; the D gene is possibly TRBD2 (6 bases). Germline-derived CDR1 and CDR2 are MNHEY and SVGEGT. The V and J ends lost 5 bases and 7 bases respectively, with 18 bases between them. The CDR3 totals 14 residues. The chain's CDR3 is CASSPPGEKWEQYF. DNA for the CDR3: TGTGCCAGCAGTCCCCCGGGAGAAAAGTGGGAGCAGTACTTC.

The chain joins TRBV9 to TRBJ1-1, with D unclear. Deletions cut 0 bases from V and 11 bases from J, with 14 bases between. This CDR3 has 13 amino acids. In germline, CDR1 is SGDLS, CDR2 YYNGEE. The CDR3 DNA sequence: TGTGCCAGCAGCGTAGGAATCGGGAGTAAGGCTTTCTTT. Its translation: CASSVGIGSKAFF.

The chain combines TRBV10-3 with TRBJ2-7, with 11 bases that match TRBD2. This CDR3 has 14 amino acids. In germline, CDR1 is ENHRY, CDR2 SYGVKD. After removal of 6 bases from V and 7 bases from J, the junction contained 8 bases not matched to a gene. In DNA form, the CDR3 reads TGTGCCATCAGCTCCAAACTAGCGGGAGAGGAGCAGTACTTC. Protein: CAISSKLAGEEQYF.

This clonotype was seen ten or more times. The V and J genes are TRBV6-5 and TRBJ2-4; D unresolved. The V and J ends lost 0 bases and 0 bases respectively, with 9 bases between them. Germline V CDR1 and CDR2: MNHEY, SVGAGI. This CDR3 is built from 16 residues. The CDR3 reads CASSYSLSGAKNIQYF. CDR3 nucleotides: TGTGCCAGCAGTTACTCGTTATCGGGAGCCAAAAACATTCAGTACTTC.

This clonotype was counted many times. As DNA, the CDR3 is TGTGCCAGCAGTTTAAGGCAGGCGGGCCCCTACGAGCAGTACTTC. It codes for CASSLRQAGPYEQYF. This chain links TRBV27 with TRBJ2-7; weak D call: TRBD2 (5 bases). The CDR3 is made up of 15 amino acids. The ends were cut back, 2 bases at V and 2 bases at J, with 13 bases in the middle. Germline CDR1 MNHEY, CDR2 SMNVEV (reference sequence).

This clonotype appeared many times. The genes are TRBV6-4 and TRBJ2-7; 9 bases match TRBD1. The CDR3 runs 18 residues. J was trimmed by 4 bases and V by 4 bases; bases with no gene match: 17. The V gene's germline CDR1 is MRHNA and CDR2 SNTAGT. The CDR3 bases are TGTGCCAGCAGTGCCGCTACCCTCCGGGACAGGGTCAGGTACGAGCAGTACTTC. Its protein product is CASSAATLRDRVRYEQYF.

The V gene is TRBV7-9, the J gene TRBJ1-2; 7 bases map to TRBD1. J was trimmed by 5 bases and V by 2 bases; bases with no gene match: 5. CDR3 length equals 14 residues. Per the germline V gene, CDR1 is SEHNR and CDR2 is FQNEAQ (reference sequence). CDR3 bases: TGTGCCAGCAGCTTACGGGACAGCTCATATGGCTACACCTTC. It specifies CASSLRDSSYGYTF.

This clonotype has only a few counts. This chain connects TRBV30 to TRBJ2-7; a weak D match, TRBD1 (5 bases). Germline-derived CDR1 and CDR2 are GTSNPN and SVGIG (reference sequence). Trimming pared 4 bases from V and 0 bases from J, leaving 13 bases between. The CDR3 contains 14 residues. The CDR3 coding sequence is TGTGCCTGGAAGAAACAGGTCACCTCCTACGAGCAGTACTTC. Its translation is CAWKKQVTSYEQYF.

V is TRBV20-1 and J is TRBJ2-5; 10 bases align to TRBD2. Trimming took 6 bases from V and 2 from J; bases not matched to a gene: 6. This CDR3 has 14 residues. Germline V CDR1 and CDR2: DFQATT, SNEGSKA (reference sequence). Here the CDR3 DNA reads TGCAGTGCCCTACAACTAGCGGGACAAGAGACCCAGTACTTC. Its protein product is CSALQLAGQETQYF.